This TCR beta chain originates from a study of blood T cells in healthy people across ages (dated by TCRdb to 2014 to 2015). About the study as a whole: In model experiments, template switching captured roughly one uniquely barcoded TCR beta cDNA molecule for every two T cells. The study measured age-related changes in TCR beta repertoire diversity using deep sequencing normalized with unique cDNA molecular identifiers. Donors were grouped into four age groups: young (average approximately 15 years), middle-aged (39), aged (about 60) and long-lived (82). To avoid experimental bias, donors of different ages were distributed randomly across sequencing lanes. The study analyzed two additional independent replicas of 1 million unique cDNA reads from the same blood draw for two donors, one aged 18 to 30 and one aged 80 or older.

Overall study results and their limits: Total diversity estimates from one million sequenced T cells were considered lower bounds and underestimates. Donor CMV infection status was unknown, potentially confounding age-related changes in expanded clonotypes. As age increased, observed TCR beta diversity per million T cells dropped in a roughly linear way, and a significant reduction was already evident by age about 40. Because profiling used bulk unsorted PBMCs, naive and antigen-experienced compartments could not be compared conclusively. A strong correlation was found between observed TCR beta diversity and the percentage of naive T cells measured by flow cytometry. Compared with the aged group, the long-lived group had more naive CD4+ T cells, fewer expanded clones and increased TCR diversity, a pattern suggesting age selection.

Of note for this clonotype: The specificity of this receptor is unknown. Base qualities are not recorded, but no much larger clone differs from it by a single base.

The CDR3 goes from the cysteine to the phenylalanine over 13 residues. The sequence is cut down to CDR3 DNA, 39 bases in frame from base 1. V is clipped by 6 bases and J by 0 bases, and the sequence between their germline boundaries is 12 bases long. From a lookup of the germline V gene (reference sequence), CDR1 and CDR2 are DFQATT and SNEGSKA. The receptor library was made with 5' RACE. The data were produced on an Illumina HiSeq 2500. A second PCR of about 6 to 12 cycles was run with a J-beta primer mix and a sample-barcoded 5' primer. Each TCR beta cDNA molecule received a unique molecular identifier from a template-switch 5' adaptor carrying 12 random nucleotides. Each sample yielded at least 2.5 million CDR3-containing paired-end reads. First-strand cDNA synthesis was performed from all RNA using the Mint cDNA synthesis kit, with priming by a TRBC-specific oligonucleotide. Following uracil-DNA glycosylase treatment, a first 18-cycle PCR with universal primers M1SS and BC2_uni_R was performed on all cDNA. As for the authors' bioinformatics: Each sample was normalized by randomly selecting 1 million high-quality reads, each carrying a distinct molecular identifier. Instead of being binned into consensus sequences, reads with shared molecular identifiers were discarded. CDR3 identification, clonotype clustering and error correction used MiTCR with a Q25 quality threshold and the strictest error-elimination algorithm. A nonparametric unseen species model with Euler transformation was used to estimate a lower bound on total TCR beta diversity. TCRdb reprocessing: public reads trimmed at Q25 with fastp, clones called with MiXCR, in-frame beta chains kept. Rows with a matching CDR3 protein are joined into one entry that keeps the most common DNA and genes. The V and J calls follow TCRdb's processing rather than the paper's. The sample profile shows fewer than 1,000,000 distinct CDR3 sequences; about 45% of them were found once. Clones ranked in the top ten supply roughly 18% of the sample.

The roughly 38 donors, aged roughly 6 to 95 years, were systemically healthy Caucasian individuals from Russia. About 10 milliliters of peripheral blood were drawn from each donor into EDTA-treated Vacutainer tubes. Ficoll-Paque density-gradient centrifugation was used to isolate PBMCs, with at least 6 million per sample. Trizol reagent was used to extract total RNA from PBMCs, with at least 6 micrograms per sample. Naive CD45RAhigh/CD27high T cell percentages were measured by flow cytometry on a PBMC aliquot from every donor. The specimen was blood. The chain uses TRBV20-1 and TRBJ2-7; TRBD1 is perhaps the D gene, given 6 matching bases. The clonotype comes from a man older than 75 in good health. Here is the DNA: TGCAGTGCAGAGAGGGGGAACTCCTACGAGCAGTACTTC. This sequence encodes CSAERGNSYEQYF.